Listed below are T cell receptor beta chains from one sample, sequenced in a study of shared clonotypes between healthy human individuals. The table came from immunoSEQ multiplex PCR; TCRdb's copy has only in-frame clones and leaves some out. The top ten clones hold roughly 1.7% of a sample with roughly 700,000 clones, around 74% of them seen once. Input material: memory CD4+ T cells sorted from blood. These receptors were obtained from a woman in her thirties in good health. The CDR3 runs from the conserved cysteine through the conserved F or W. The order of the fields is CDR3 protein, CDR3 DNA, J gene, clone size, D gene, V gene. A D gene is named only where the DNA matches it firmly. Clone size, where shown, is once, few, many, or a class for clones that have expanded.

CDR3: CASNRQGFEQYF; DNA: TGTGCCAGCAACAGACAGGGTTTCGAGCAGTACTTC; J: TRBJ2-7; size: .; D: TRBD1; V: TRBV28
CDR3: CASSLLAQGYTEAFF; DNA: TGTGCCAGCAGTTTATTAGCCCAGGGTTATACTGAAGCTTTCTTT; J: TRBJ1-1; size: .; D: .; V: TRBV27
CDR3: CASSDGTSGSLEQFF; DNA: TGTGCCAGCAGTGACGGGACTAGCGGGAGTCTTGAGCAGTTCTTC; J: TRBJ2-1; size: .; D: TRBD2; V: TRBV6-6
CDR3: CASSLSKGVKGEKLFF; DNA: TGTGCCAGCAGTTTATCTAAGGGGGTAAAGGGGGAAAAACTGTTTTTT; J: TRBJ1-4; size: .; D: .; V: TRBV28
CDR3: CASSLLRGVEQYF; DNA: TGTGCCAGCAGCCTCCTCAGGGGGGTTGAGCAGTACTTC; J: TRBJ2-7; size: .; D: .; V: TRBV7-8
CDR3: CASSLRTIHEQYF; DNA: TGCGCCAGCAGCTTGCGCACGATCCACGAGCAGTACTTC; J: TRBJ2-7; size: .; D: .; V: TRBV5-1
CDR3: CASSQTRRLAGGPTVNEQFF; DNA: TGCGCCAGCAGCCAAACACGAAGACTAGCGGGAGGGCCTACGGTCAATGAGCAGTTCTTC; J: TRBJ2-1; size: .; D: TRBD2; V: TRBV4-1
CDR3: CASSDQGLTNQPQHF; DNA: TGTGCCAGTAGTGACCAGGGACTTACCAATCAGCCCCAGCATTTT; J: TRBJ1-5; size: .; D: .; V: TRBV19
CDR3: CASSLRINRGSNEKLFF; DNA: TGTGCCAGCAGTTTACGAATTAACAGGGGTTCTAATGAAAAACTGTTTTTT; J: TRBJ1-4; size: .; D: TRBD1; V: TRBV28
CDR3: CASSSGRGNTEAFF; DNA: TGTGCCAGCAGTTCAGGGAGAGGGAACACTGAAGCTTTCTTT; J: TRBJ1-1; size: .; D: .; V: TRBV27
CDR3: CASSLATGGETQYF; DNA: TGTGCCAGCAGCTTAGCGACAGGGGGGGAGACCCAGTACTTC; J: TRBJ2-5; size: .; D: TRBD1; V: TRBV7-2
CDR3: CASSEYRVRDIQYF; DNA: TGTGCCAGCAGTGAGTACAGGGTACGGGACATTCAGTACTTC; J: TRBJ2-4; size: .; D: .; V: TRBV2
CDR3: CASKDPRDTGSGELFF; DNA: TGTGCCAGCAAAGATCCCCGAGACACGGGGTCCGGGGAGCTGTTTTTT; J: TRBJ2-2; size: .; D: .; V: TRBV2
CDR3: CASGDFNEQFF; DNA: TGTGCCAGCGGCGACTTCAATGAGCAGTTCTTC; J: TRBJ2-1; size: .; D: .; V: TRBV11-1
CDR3: CASSGGSSSAEQYF; DNA: TGCGCCAGCAGCGGGGGTTCTAGTTCCGCCGAGCAGTACTTC; J: TRBJ2-7; size: .; D: .; V: TRBV5-1
CDR3: CAWKGNGRNWETQYF; DNA: TGTGCCTGGAAGGGAAACGGGAGGAACTGGGAGACCCAGTACTTC; J: TRBJ2-5; size: .; D: TRBD2; V: TRBV30
CDR3: CASSDEGTDTQYF; DNA: TGTGCCAGCAGTGACGAAGGCACAGATACGCAGTATTTT; J: TRBJ2-3; size: .; D: .; V: TRBV6-1
CDR3: CASSLLQVNQPQHF; DNA: TGTGCCAGCAGCTTATTACAGGTGAATCAGCCCCAGCATTTT; J: TRBJ1-5; size: few; D: .; V: TRBV7-8
CDR3: CASSRESTAGELFF; DNA: TGCGCCAGCAGCCGGGAGAGTACTGCTGGGGAGCTGTTTTTT; J: TRBJ2-2; size: .; D: .; V: TRBV5-1
CDR3: CASSPVEGTEAFF; DNA: TGTGCCAGCTCACCTGTGGAGGGAACTGAAGCTTTCTTT; J: TRBJ1-1; size: .; D: .; V: TRBV18
CDR3: CASRTPGQGSYEQYF; DNA: TGTGCCAGCAGAACACCGGGACAGGGATCCTACGAGCAGTACTTC; J: TRBJ2-7; size: .; D: TRBD1; V: TRBV11-2
CDR3: CASSQEAGGRYGYTF; DNA: TGCGCCAGCAGCCAAGAAGCCGGGGGAAGGTATGGCTACACCTTC; J: TRBJ1-2; size: .; D: .; V: TRBV4-1
CDR3: CASSPTSGSSPSEEQFF; DNA: TGTGCCAGCAGCCCCACTAGCGGGAGTTCGCCCTCAGAAGAGCAGTTCTTC; J: TRBJ2-1; size: .; D: TRBD2; V: TRBV25-1
CDR3: CASSMTIQTGGERFYGYTF; DNA: TGTGCCAGCAGCATGACAATCCAGACAGGGGGGGAGAGGTTCTATGGCTACACCTTC; J: TRBJ1-2; size: few; D: .; V: TRBV21-1
CDR3: CASSQERRASNEKLFF; DNA: TGCGCCAGCAGCCAAGAGCGCCGGGCCTCGAATGAAAAACTGTTTTTT; J: TRBJ1-4; size: few; D: .; V: TRBV4-1